The 31 T cell receptor beta chains in this list originate from one sample, sequenced in a study of cytomegalovirus exposure and HLA in healthy donors. The PCR contained 60 Vbeta and 13 Jbeta primers. This table comes from immunoSEQ multiplex PCR, and its TCRdb copy is limited to in-frame clones, with some not included. The sample comprises around 180,000 clones, about 82% of which are singletons, and roughly 2.3% rests with the top ten. Source material: PBMCs. The receptors here all came from a male donor in good health and CMV-seronegative.

As concerns this clone: Other DNA sequences within the sample encode an identical CDR3. The chain links TRBV5-1 to TRBJ1-2; TRBD1 matches 9 bases. V lost 0 bases, J lost 1 base, and 1 base stayed unmatched. The CDR3 sequence is 15 residues long. Germline V lookup: CDR1 SGHRS, CDR2 YFSETQ. The CDR3 loop reads CASSLGGQGNYGYTF. The CDR3 DNA reads TGCGCCAGCAGCTTGGGGGGACAGGGTAACTATGGCTACACCTTC.

This clone was recorded only once. The chain recombines TRBV4-2 with TRBJ1-2; 7 bases are shared with TRBD1. The CDR3 has 16 amino acids. Germline-derived CDR1 and CDR2 are LGHNA and YNFKEQ. V dropped 0 bases and J dropped 5; count of bases not matched to a gene: 9. This chain's CDR3 is CASSQEDGRGVYGYTF. The CDR3 DNA sequence: TGTGCCAGCAGCCAAGAAGACGGCAGGGGGGTTTATGGCTACACCTTC.

The chain uses TRBV4-2 and TRBJ1-5; D unresolved. CDR1 is LGHNA and CDR2 is YNFKEQ in the germline V gene. CDR3 length equals 15 residues. The V and J ends lost 0 bases and 6 bases respectively, with 12 bases between them. The CDR3 nucleotides read TGTGCCAGCAGCCAAGATAGCGGAGGCGGTCAGCCCCAGCATTTT. Residues: CASSQDSGGGQPQHF.

This rearrangement joins TRBV6-5 to TRBJ1-2, with 8 bases aligning to TRBD1. The CDR3 has 13 residues. Trimming took 5 bases from V and 8 from J; bases not matched to a gene: 7. Germline V lookup: CDR1 MNHEY, CDR2 SVGAGI. CDR3 protein: CASSLGQGGGYTF. The CDR3 DNA reads TGTGCCAGCAGTCTTGGACAGGGAGGGGGCTACACCTTC.

This clone was seen only once. The J gene is TRBJ1-3, the V gene TRBV6-6, with D perhaps matching TRBD1 (6 bases). The V and J ends lost 5 bases and 0 bases respectively, with 14 bases between them. Germline loops: CDR1 MNHNY, CDR2 SVGAGI (reference sequence). The length of the CDR3 is 16 residues. Written as DNA, the CDR3 is TGTGCCAGCAGTCACTTGGGACAAAACTCTGGAAACACCATATATTTT. Translation gives CASSHLGQNSGNTIYF.

This rearrangement joins TRBV6-6 to TRBJ2-7, with D perhaps TRBD2 (6 bases). This CDR3 has 14 residues. With 3 bases removed from V and 0 bases from J, the gap between germline ends came to 9 bases. CDR1 MNHNY and CDR2 SVGAGI come from the germline V gene (reference sequence). CDR3 sequence reads: CASSYSGPSYEQYF. DNA of the CDR3: TGTGCCAGCAGTTATAGCGGTCCCTCCTACGAGCAGTACTTC.

The chain has TRBV7-9 and TRBJ1-2; 11 bases fit TRBD1. The CDR3 sequence is 15 residues long. Germline CDR1 SEHNR, CDR2 FQNEAQ (reference sequence). Trimming at V came to 10 bases and at J to 8 bases, leaving 15 bases not matched to a gene. Here the CDR3 reads CATGLRDRGLGGYTF. CDR3 bases: TGTGCCACCGGCCTCCGGGACAGGGGGTTAGGGGGCTACACCTTC.

The chain uses TRBV20-1 and TRBJ2-7; 7 positions agree with TRBD2. The germline V gene encodes CDR1 DFQATT and CDR2 SNEGSKA (reference sequence). The CDR3 spans 11 residues. The V gene end was trimmed by 6 bases and the J gene end by 9 bases; junction bases not matched to a gene: 8. DNA of the CDR3: TGCAGTGCAACGACTAGCCCCGGGCAGTACTTC. It codes for CSATTSPGQYF.

The chain couples TRBV6-6 to TRBJ2-7; D ambiguous. The CDR3 is 12 amino acids. Germline CDR1 is MNHNY and CDR2 is SVGAGI (reference sequence). V was pared by 6 bases and J by 6 bases, with 12 bases between. This CDR3 is CASSRTLIEQYF. DNA for the CDR3: TGTGCCAGCAGCCGAACACTAATCGAGCAGTACTTC.

The chain recombines TRBV7-2 with TRBJ1-6, with 7 bases lining up with TRBD1. CDR1 is SGHTA and CDR2 is FQGNSA in the germline V gene. CDR3 length: 14 residues. With 5 bases clipped from V and 10 bases from J, the junction kept 8 bases outside the gene matches. Here the CDR3 DNA reads TGTGCCAGCAGCGTCACAACAGGGGACTCACCCCTCCACTTT. It codes for CASSVTTGDSPLHF.

The chain links TRBV7-9 to TRBJ2-7; D is possibly TRBD2 (6 bases). Trimming pared 5 bases from V and 0 bases from J, leaving 11 bases between. CDR1 SEHNR and CDR2 FQNEAQ come from the germline V gene (reference sequence). The CDR3 is 14 amino acids. In nucleotides, the CDR3 is TGTGCCAGCAGCCCTGCGGGGAGCTCCTACGAGCAGTACTTC. Its protein is CASSPAGSSYEQYF. The full variable domain, in which reference TRBV7-9 and TRBJ2-7 provide the parts outside the CDR3, is DTGVSQNPRHKITKRGQNVTFRCDPISEHNRLYWYRQTLGQGPEFLTYFQNEAQLEKSRLLSDRFSAERPKGSFSTLEIQRTEQGDSAMYLCASSPAGSSYEQYFGPGTRLTVT.

The J gene is TRBJ1-4, the V gene TRBV28; D is uncertain. The CDR3 sequence is 14 residues long. V was trimmed by 1 base and J by 4 bases, leaving 7 bases between them. The germline V gene encodes CDR1 MDHEN and CDR2 SYDVKM. CDR3 nucleotides: TGTGCCAGCAGTTTATTTCGGGATAATGAAAAACTGTTTTTT. This codes for CASSLFRDNEKLFF.

This clone occurred a few times. This chain joins TRBV6-4 and TRBJ2-5; D gene unclear. CDR3 length equals 12 residues. The germline V gene has CDR1 MRHNA and CDR2 SNTAGT. V lost 4 bases to trimming and J lost 2 bases, with 5 bases between them. The CDR3 loop is CASSAGQETQYF. CDR3 sequence (DNA): TGTGCCAGCAGTGCGGGTCAAGAGACCCAGTACTTC.

The J gene is TRBJ1-3, the V gene TRBV28; 9 nucleotides align to TRBD1. The CDR3 consists of 18 residues. V was pared by 6 bases and J by 4 bases, with 16 bases of the junction left unmatched. CDR1 MDHEN and CDR2 SYDVKM come from the germline V gene. CDR3 DNA: TGTGCCAGCAGAGACAGGGGGGGAGCCCTGGATGCGGGAAACACCATATATTTT. This encodes CASRDRGGALDAGNTIYF.

This clone was seen ten or more times. This chain uses TRBV4-3 with TRBJ1-2; 8 bases map to TRBD1. The germline gives CDR1 LGHNA, CDR2 YSLEER. The CDR3 contains 15 residues. The V gene end was trimmed by 2 bases and the J gene end by 0 bases; junction bases not matched to a gene: 2. The CDR3 here is CASSQRQGTNYGYTF. CDR3 bases: TGCGCCAGCAGCCAACGACAGGGGACTAACTATGGCTACACCTTC.

This clone occurred once. This rearrangement joins TRBV4-2 to TRBJ2-7; D possibly corresponds to TRBD2 (6 bases). The CDR3 runs to 15 residues. Germline V gene lookup returns CDR1 LGHNA and CDR2 YNFKEQ. Trimming removed 1 base at V and 0 bases at J, with 10 bases between. This CDR3 reads CASSQGDGSSYEQYF. The CDR3 DNA reads as TGTGCCAGCAGCCAAGGGGACGGGAGCTCCTACGAGCAGTACTTC.

The count of this clone is one. The gene calls are TRBV6-5 and TRBJ2-1, with unresolved D. CDR3 length equals 15 residues. Between the trimmed V and J ends, which lost 3 bases and 2 bases, there was a span of 11 bases. Germline CDR1 and CDR2: MNHEY and SVGAGI. The CDR3 DNA follows: TGTGCCAGCAGTTATACCCCTACGGCCTACAATGAGCAGTTCTTC. Translating it yields CASSYTPTAYNEQFF.

This chain joins TRBV5-5 and TRBJ2-1, with TRBD2 identical over 11 bases. The CDR3 extends over 15 amino acids. Germline loops: CDR1 SGHKS, CDR2 YYEKEE (reference sequence). The junction had 3 bases not matched to a gene; V was cut back by 5 bases and J by 2 bases. The CDR3 loop is CASRPGLAAYNEQFF. In nucleotides, the CDR3 is TGTGCCAGCAGACCGGGACTAGCGGCCTACAATGAGCAGTTCTTC.

The chain uses TRBV25-1 and TRBJ1-1, with 8 bases matching TRBD1. Unmatched junction bases numbered 9, after V lost 6 bases and J lost 0 bases. The V gene's germline CDR1 is MGHDK and CDR2 SYGVNS. This CDR3 is built from 16 residues. CDR3 sequence: CASRPNRGALNTEAFF. CDR3 in DNA: TGTGCCAGCAGACCTAACAGGGGGGCCTTGAACACTGAAGCTTTCTTT.

This clone was seen only once. The rearrangement joins TRBV6-1 to TRBJ1-1, with D hard to call. Germline-derived CDR1 and CDR2 are MNHNS and SASEGT. The V end was cut by 6 bases, the J end by 4 bases, with 12 bases between. This CDR3 region has 13 residues. CDR3 loop: CASSLQLTTEAFF. DNA of the CDR3: TGTGCCAGCAGCTTACAGTTAACCACTGAAGCTTTCTTT.

V and J are TRBV5-6 and TRBJ2-5; TRBD1 might be the D (6 bases). The length of the CDR3 is 15 residues. The V end was cut by 1 base, the J end by 4 bases, with 14 bases between. The germline V gene encodes CDR1 SGHDT and CDR2 YYEEEE. The CDR3 DNA reads TGTGCCAGCAGCTTGCCGACAGGCACGGGAGAGACCCAGTACTTC. This gives the protein CASSLPTGTGETQYF.

The rearrangement joins TRBV2 to TRBJ2-4; 8 nucleotides agree with TRBD1. Germline trimming cut 1 base from V and 7 bases from J; bases unmatched to any gene: 3. The CDR3 contains 14 residues. Germline assignment: CDR1 SNHLY and CDR2 FYNNEI. CDR3 loop: CASSEDRGVNIQYF. The CDR3 DNA reads as TGTGCCAGCAGTGAAGACAGGGGGGTCAACATTCAGTACTTC.

The chain employs TRBV5-4 and TRBJ2-1; D unclear. Germline V gives CDR1 SGHNT, CDR2 YYREEE (reference sequence). The CDR3 is 13 residues long. V lost 0 bases, J lost 8 bases, and 9 bases lay in between. The CDR3, as DNA: TGTGCCAGCAGCTTGGGGCCGAACGATGAGCAGTTCTTC. It encodes CASSLGPNDEQFF.

This clone has just a few counts. The chain recombines TRBV5-6 with TRBJ2-7, with D tentatively TRBD2 (5 bases). The CDR3 is made up of 14 amino acids. V lost 4 bases, J lost 6 bases, and 17 bases lay in between. Looked up from germline, CDR1 is SGHDT and CDR2 is YYEEEE. The CDR3 DNA sequence: TGTGCCAGCAGCCCGGTGGTAGGGAGCGGCGAGCAGTACTTC. Translation: CASSPVVGSGEQYF.

The chain combines TRBV19 with TRBJ2-7, with TRBD1 matching over 7 bases. CDR3 length equals 18 residues. CDR1 is LNHDA and CDR2 is SQIVND in the germline V gene (reference sequence). The junction had 14 bases not matched to a gene; V was cut back by 1 base and J by 2 bases. CDR3 coding DNA: TGTGCCAGTAGTATAGGAAGTCAATTCGGACAGGCGCCCTACGAGCAGTACTTC. It yields the protein CASSIGSQFGQAPYEQYF. The entire variable domain, with the rest obtained from reference TRBV19 and TRBJ2-7, is as follows: DGGITQSPKYLFRKEGQNVTLSCEQNLNHDAMYWYRQDPGQGLRLIYYSQIVNDFQKGDIAEGYSVSREKKESFPLTVTSAQKNPTAFYLCASSIGSQFGQAPYEQYFGPGTRLTVT.

J is TRBJ1-1 and V is TRBV30; D perhaps matches TRBD1 (6 bases). Per the germline V gene, CDR1 is GTSNPN and CDR2 is SVGIG (reference sequence). This CDR3 comprises 13 residues. Trimming left V 2 bases short and J 3 bases short, with 10 bases between. CDR3 loop: CAWSPSGDTEAFF. CDR3 sequence (DNA): TGTGCCTGGAGTCCTTCAGGGGACACTGAAGCTTTCTTT.

This chain's CDR3 is CASSLGPGRGSNFFSTDTQYF. DNA for the CDR3: TGCGCCAGCAGCTTGGGCCCCGGGCGGGGGTCCAATTTTTTTAGCACAGATACGCAGTATTTT. The rearrangement uses TRBV5-1 and TRBJ2-3, with 7 bases that match TRBD2. The V segment lost 0 bases and the J segment 0 bases; nucleotides outside the gene matches: 19. Germline CDR1 reads SGHRS; CDR2 reads YFSETQ. CDR3 length equals 21 residues.

The V gene is TRBV28, the J gene TRBJ2-2; D not resolved. V shed 1 base and J shed 5 bases, with 26 bases lying between them. The CDR3 has 20 residues. In germline, CDR1 is MDHEN, CDR2 SYDVKM. The CDR3 nucleotides read TGTGCCAGCAGTTTATATCTTCCAGCGATCACCGTAGTAGTGACCGGGGAGCTGTTTTTT. This codes for CASSLYLPAITVVVTGELFF.

This clone was detected only once. V gene TRBV6-6 combines with J gene TRBJ1-2, with a possible D match to TRBD1 (5 bases). The CDR3 totals 15 residues. CDR1 is MNHNY, CDR2 SVGAGI, per germline (reference sequence). Between the trimmed V and J ends, which lost 0 bases and 5 bases, there was a span of 13 bases. As DNA, the CDR3 is TGTGCCAGCAGTTACTCGATAGGGGTTGAATATGGCTACACCTTC. This translates into CASSYSIGVEYGYTF.

V is TRBV30 and J is TRBJ2-7; perhaps TRBD1 as D (6 bases). The V gene lost 4 bases and the J gene lost 3 bases, with 13 bases spanning the gap. The CDR3 is 13 amino acids. CDR1 and CDR2 from the germline V gene are GTSNPN and SVGIG (reference sequence). The CDR3 DNA is TGTGCCTGGACTCAGGGGACCAACTACGAGCAGTACTTC. The encoded protein is CAWTQGTNYEQYF.

The chain is built from TRBV7-2 and TRBJ1-2, with 8 bases matching TRBD1. Germline V lookup: CDR1 SGHTA, CDR2 FQGNSA. The CDR3 has 18 amino acids. V trimming: 3 bases; J trimming: 1 base; junction bases outside the gene matches: 13. CDR3 in amino acids: CASSLGPPGGANNYGYTF. The CDR3 nucleotides read TGTGCCAGCAGCTTGGGACCCCCAGGGGGCGCAAATAACTATGGCTACACCTTC.